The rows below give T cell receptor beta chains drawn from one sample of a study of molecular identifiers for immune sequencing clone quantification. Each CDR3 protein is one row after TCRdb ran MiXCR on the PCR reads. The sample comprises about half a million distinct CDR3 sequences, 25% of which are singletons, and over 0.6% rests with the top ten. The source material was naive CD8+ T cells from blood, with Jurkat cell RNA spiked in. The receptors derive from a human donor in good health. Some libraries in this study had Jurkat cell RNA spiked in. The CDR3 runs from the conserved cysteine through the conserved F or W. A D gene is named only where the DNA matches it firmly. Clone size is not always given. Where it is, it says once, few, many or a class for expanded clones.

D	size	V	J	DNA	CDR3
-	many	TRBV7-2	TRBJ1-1	TGTGCCAGCAGCTTAGGAGTTGGCAGGGCCACTGAAGCTTTCTTT	CASSLGVGRATEAFF
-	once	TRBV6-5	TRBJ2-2	TGTGCCAGCAGCGAACAGCCAGGTTCGACCGGGGAGCTGTTTTTT	CASSEQPGSTGELFF
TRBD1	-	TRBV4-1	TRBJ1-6	TGCGCCAGCAGTCCGACAGGGACGGCCTATAATTCACCCCTCCACTTT	CASSPTGTAYNSPLHF
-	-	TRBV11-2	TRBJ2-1	TGTGCCAGCAGCTTAGATGTGACTAGACTGAGCTCCTACAATGAGCAGTTCTTC	CASSLDVTRLSSYNEQFF
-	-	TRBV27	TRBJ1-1	TGTGCCAGCAGTGATAGCCTGGTGAACACTGAAGCTTTCTTT	CASSDSLVNTEAFF
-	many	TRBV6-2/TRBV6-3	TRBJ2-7	TGTGCCAGCAGTTACGAGCCCTACGAGCAGTACTTC	CASSYEPYEQYF
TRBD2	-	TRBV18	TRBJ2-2	TGTGCCAGCTCACCGCAGACTAGCGTTGACACCGGGGAGCTGTTTTTT	CASSPQTSVDTGELFF
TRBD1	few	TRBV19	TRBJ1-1	TGTGCCACCCGACAGGGGAACACTGAAGCTTTCTTT	CATRQGNTEAFF
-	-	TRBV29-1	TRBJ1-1	TGCAGCGCATCGATAGACACTGAAGCTTTCTTT	CSASIDTEAFF
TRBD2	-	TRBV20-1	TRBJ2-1	TGCAGTGCTAGAGATTGGCTAGCGGAATTTAATGAGCAGTTCTTC	CSARDWLAEFNEQFF
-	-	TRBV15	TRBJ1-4	TGTGCCACCAGTCAGCTGGTGGAGGAAAAACTGTTTTTT	CATSQLVEEKLFF
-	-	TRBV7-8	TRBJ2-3	TGTGCCAGCATCCCGGGGGTGGGGGACACAGATACGCAGTATTTT	CASIPGVGDTDTQYF
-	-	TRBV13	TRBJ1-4	TGTGCCAGCAGCCAGCGGACAGAAGCTAATGAAAAACTGTTTTTT	CASSQRTEANEKLFF
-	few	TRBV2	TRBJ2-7	TGTGCCAGCAGTGTTGGAGAGAGCCCGTACTACGAGCAGTACTTC	CASSVGESPYYEQYF
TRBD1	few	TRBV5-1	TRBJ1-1	TGCGCCAGCAGCTTGGGACAGGGGGCGATTCCTGAAGCTTTCTTT	CASSLGQGAIPEAFF
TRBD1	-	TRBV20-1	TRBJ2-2	TGCAGTGCTAGAATTCCGGGAGACAGGGGGTTCACCGGGGAGCTGTTTTTT	CSARIPGDRGFTGELFF
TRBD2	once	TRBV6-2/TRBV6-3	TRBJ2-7	TGTGCCAGCGGTTACTCGATTGGTAGCGGGAGAGGCAACGAGCAGTACTTC	CASGYSIGSGRGNEQYF
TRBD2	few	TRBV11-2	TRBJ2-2	TGTGCCAGCAGCTCGCTAGGGACTAGCGGGGGGGCTCTTACCGGGGAGCTGTTTTTT	CASSSLGTSGGALTGELFF
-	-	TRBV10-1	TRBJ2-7	TGCGCCAGCAGTGACGGGATCTACGAGCAGTACTTC	CASSDGIYEQYF
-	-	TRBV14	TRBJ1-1	TGTGCCAACAGCAAGGAGGGCAACGGGCTCTGGGGTGAAGCTTTCTTT	CANSKEGNGLWGEAFF
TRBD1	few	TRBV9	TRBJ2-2	TGTGCCAGCAGCGAGGACAGGCTGAACACCGGGGAGCTGTTTTTT	CASSEDRLNTGELFF
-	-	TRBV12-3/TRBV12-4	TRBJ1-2	TGTGCCAGCAGTTTATGGCAGGAGGATGGCTACACCTTC	CASSLWQEDGYTF
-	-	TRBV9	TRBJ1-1	TGTGCCAGCAGCCCTCAGACGGGGGTGGAGTGGACTGAAGCTTTCTTT	CASSPQTGVEWTEAFF
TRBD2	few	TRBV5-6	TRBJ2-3	TGTGCCAGCAGCCGCATTAGCGGGAGTAAAACAGATACGCAGTATTTT	CASSRISGSKTDTQYF
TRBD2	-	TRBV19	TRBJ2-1	TGTGCCAGTAGTATAATGACTAGCGACAATGAGCAGTTCTTC	CASSIMTSDNEQFF
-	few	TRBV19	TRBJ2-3	TGTGCCAGTAGTATCTCCACAGGGTTGAGTGGCACAGATACGCAGTATTTT	CASSISTGLSGTDTQYF
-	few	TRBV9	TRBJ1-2	TGTGCCAGCAGCTCCTGGGACAAAGCTAACTATGGCTACACCTTC	CASSSWDKANYGYTF
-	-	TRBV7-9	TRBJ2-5	TGTGCCAGCAACCTTCGACCCTATCCGGAGACCCAGTACTTC	CASNLRPYPETQYF
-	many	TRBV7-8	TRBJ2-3	TGTGCCAGCAGCTTACACTCTAGATGGACAGATACGCAGTATTTT	CASSLHSRWTDTQYF
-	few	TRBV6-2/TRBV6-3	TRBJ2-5	TGTGCCAGCGGTAGGGGGGCCCATCAAGAGACCCAGTACTTC	CASGRGAHQETQYF
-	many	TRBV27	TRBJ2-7	TGTGCCAGCAGTCCGGGCGCCCTCTACGAGCAGTACTTC	CASSPGALYEQYF
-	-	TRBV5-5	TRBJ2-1	TGTGCCAGCAGCTTCCCACCCGGAGGTAATGAGCAGTTCTTC	CASSFPPGGNEQFF
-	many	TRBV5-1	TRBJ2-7	TGCGCCAGCAGCTTTGGGGGTGGCTACGAGCAGTACTTC	CASSFGGGYEQYF
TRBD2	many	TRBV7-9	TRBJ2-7	TGTGCCAGCAGCTACAACACGATAGCGGGAGGGTACGAGCAGTACTTC	CASSYNTIAGGYEQYF
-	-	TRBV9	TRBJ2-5	TGTGCCAGCGCCTGGGGGGTAGGCCAAGAGACCCAGTACTTC	CASAWGVGQETQYF
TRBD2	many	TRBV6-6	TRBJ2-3	TGTGCCAGCAGTTATAGGCGGGGGAGCACAGATACGCAGTATTTT	CASSYRRGSTDTQYF
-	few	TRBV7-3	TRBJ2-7	TGTGCCAGCAGCTTAATGGGCGGGTCTACCTACGAGCAGTACTTC	CASSLMGGSTYEQYF
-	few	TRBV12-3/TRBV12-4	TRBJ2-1	TGTGCCAGCAGTTTCCCCGCGGGACTGGGCAATGAGCAGCTCTTC	CASSFPAGLGNEQLF
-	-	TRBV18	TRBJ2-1	TGTGCCAGCTCACCACCTTCCCAGGGACGGGGAAACAATGAGCAGTTCTTC	CASSPPSQGRGNNEQFF
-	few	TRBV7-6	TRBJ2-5	TGTGCCAGCACCGTCCCCGGCGGAGCTTCCCAAGAGACCCAGTACTTC	CASTVPGGASQETQYF
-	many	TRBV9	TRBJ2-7	TGTGCCAGCAGCGCTCAAGACGACAGGACCTACGAGCAGTACTTC	CASSAQDDRTYEQYF